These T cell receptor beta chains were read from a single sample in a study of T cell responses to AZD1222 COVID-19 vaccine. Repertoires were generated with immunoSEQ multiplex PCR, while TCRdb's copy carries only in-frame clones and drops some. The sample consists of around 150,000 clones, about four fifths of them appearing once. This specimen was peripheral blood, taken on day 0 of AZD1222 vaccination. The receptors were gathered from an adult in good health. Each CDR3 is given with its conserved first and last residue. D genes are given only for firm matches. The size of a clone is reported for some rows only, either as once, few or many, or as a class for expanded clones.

cdr3_nt: TGTGCCAGCAGCGTCGTACAGGGCACTGAAGCTTTCTTT
cdr3_aa: CASSVVQGTEAFF
v_call: TRBV9
d_call: .
clone_size: .
j_call: TRBJ1-1

cdr3_nt: TGTGCCAGCAGCCAAGAAGGCGCGTCCCCGAACTATGGCTACACCTTC
cdr3_aa: CASSQEGASPNYGYTF
v_call: TRBV3-1/TRBV3-2
d_call: .
clone_size: once
j_call: TRBJ1-2

cdr3_nt: TGTGCCAGCAGTTACGGTGGCTCTGGAAACACCATATATTTT
cdr3_aa: CASSYGGSGNTIYF
v_call: TRBV6-6
d_call: .
clone_size: .
j_call: TRBJ1-3

cdr3_nt: TGCGCCAGCAGCCATGGACAGGGTATCACCTACAATGAGCAGTTCTTC
cdr3_aa: CASSHGQGITYNEQFF
v_call: TRBV5-1
d_call: TRBD1
clone_size: .
j_call: TRBJ2-1

cdr3_nt: TGCGCCAGCAGCTCGGACGCCTCGAGGATTACAGATACGCAGTATTTT
cdr3_aa: CASSSDASRITDTQYF
v_call: TRBV5-1
d_call: .
clone_size: .
j_call: TRBJ2-3

cdr3_nt: TGTGCCAGCTCGCCCGACAGGGGGTGGTCTGGAAACACCATATATTTT
cdr3_aa: CASSPDRGWSGNTIYF
v_call: TRBV18
d_call: TRBD1
clone_size: .
j_call: TRBJ1-3

cdr3_nt: TGTGCCACCGGGACAGGGGGCGCGGGGGGCAATCAGCCCCAGCATTTT
cdr3_aa: CATGTGGAGGNQPQHF
v_call: TRBV19
d_call: TRBD1
clone_size: .
j_call: TRBJ1-5

cdr3_nt: TGTGCCAGCAGCTTAATGGCAGGGAACAATGAGCAGTTCTTC
cdr3_aa: CASSLMAGNNEQFF
v_call: TRBV7-3
d_call: .
clone_size: .
j_call: TRBJ2-1

cdr3_nt: TGTGCCAGCAGTGAAGACAGGTTTGTAGGCGGCTACACCTTC
cdr3_aa: CASSEDRFVGGYTF
v_call: TRBV2
d_call: .
clone_size: .
j_call: TRBJ1-2

cdr3_nt: TGTGCCAGTACTACCACGGGTAACACTGAAGCTTTCTTT
cdr3_aa: CASTTTGNTEAFF
v_call: TRBV19
d_call: .
clone_size: .
j_call: TRBJ1-1

cdr3_nt: TGTGCCAGCAGCTTATTAGGGGGTCGTGACACTGAAGCTTTCTTT
cdr3_aa: CASSLLGGRDTEAFF
v_call: TRBV7-9
d_call: .
clone_size: .
j_call: TRBJ1-1

cdr3_nt: TGTGCCAGTAGTATCGGGCAGATGAACACTGAAGCTTTCTTT
cdr3_aa: CASSIGQMNTEAFF
v_call: TRBV19
d_call: .
clone_size: .
j_call: TRBJ1-1

cdr3_nt: TGCGCCAGCAGCCAAGACAGGGGGCGCACCGGGGAGCTGTTTTTT
cdr3_aa: CASSQDRGRTGELFF
v_call: TRBV4-1
d_call: TRBD1
clone_size: .
j_call: TRBJ2-2

cdr3_nt: TGTGCCAGCAGTCCCCCTGGGACAGGGAGCGAGACCCAGTACTTC
cdr3_aa: CASSPPGTGSETQYF
v_call: TRBV25-1
d_call: TRBD1
clone_size: .
j_call: TRBJ2-5

cdr3_nt: TGTGCCAGCAGCGAAATCCACAGGGGAATAAGTGGCTACACCTTC
cdr3_aa: CASSEIHRGISGYTF
v_call: TRBV5-4
d_call: TRBD1
clone_size: .
j_call: TRBJ1-2

cdr3_nt: TGTGCCAGCAGCTTGGCGTTGGGGGGGCCTGGAAACACCATATATTTT
cdr3_aa: CASSLALGGPGNTIYF
v_call: TRBV5-4
d_call: .
clone_size: .
j_call: TRBJ1-3

cdr3_nt: TGTGCCGTCCTCGGCAGGTCTGGCTACACCTTC
cdr3_aa: CAVLGRSGYTF
v_call: TRBV27
d_call: .
clone_size: .
j_call: TRBJ1-2

cdr3_nt: TGTGCCACCAGCAGAGAAAAGGGATTGAACACTGAAGCTTTCTTT
cdr3_aa: CATSREKGLNTEAFF
v_call: TRBV15
d_call: .
clone_size: .
j_call: TRBJ1-1

cdr3_nt: TGTGCCACCCTGGGACCGACGAGCAATCAGCCCCAGCATTTT
cdr3_aa: CATLGPTSNQPQHF
v_call: TRBV28
d_call: .
clone_size: once
j_call: TRBJ1-5

cdr3_nt: TGTGCCAGCAGTACCTCCGAGAATCAGCCCCAGCATTTT
cdr3_aa: CASSTSENQPQHF
v_call: TRBV2
d_call: .
clone_size: .
j_call: TRBJ1-5

cdr3_nt: TGTGCCAGCAGTCCAAAGGGGAACTATGGCTACACCTTC
cdr3_aa: CASSPKGNYGYTF
v_call: TRBV27
d_call: .
clone_size: .
j_call: TRBJ1-2

cdr3_nt: TGTGCCAGCAGCTTGGGGGGAGGGGGCAACTATGGCTACACCTTC
cdr3_aa: CASSLGGGGNYGYTF
v_call: TRBV5-4
d_call: TRBD1
clone_size: .
j_call: TRBJ1-2

cdr3_nt: TGTGCCAGCAGTTTTGGGATTTGGGCAGGGGAAAGCGAGCAGTACTTC
cdr3_aa: CASSFGIWAGESEQYF
v_call: TRBV28
d_call: .
clone_size: .
j_call: TRBJ2-7

cdr3_nt: TGTGCCAGCAGTTCAGAGGAATATGCCCTCCACTTT
cdr3_aa: CASSSEEYALHF
v_call: TRBV12-3/TRBV12-4
d_call: .
clone_size: .
j_call: TRBJ1-6

cdr3_nt: TGCGCCAGCAGCTTGACAGGGGGCAATAGGTACACTGAAGCTTTCTTT
cdr3_aa: CASSLTGGNRYTEAFF
v_call: TRBV5-1
d_call: TRBD1
clone_size: .
j_call: TRBJ1-1

cdr3_nt: TGTGCCGGTAGGAGACAGGGGACTGAAGCTTTCTTT
cdr3_aa: CAGRRQGTEAFF
v_call: TRBV6-5
d_call: TRBD1
clone_size: .
j_call: TRBJ1-1

cdr3_nt: TGTGCCAGCAGCTCCGACAGGGGCGGTATCAATCAGCCCCAGCATTTT
cdr3_aa: CASSSDRGGINQPQHF
v_call: TRBV7-9
d_call: TRBD1
clone_size: .
j_call: TRBJ1-5

cdr3_nt: TGTGCCAGTAGTTCGAACAGGGGGCTTCACACTGAAGCTTTCTTT
cdr3_aa: CASSSNRGLHTEAFF
v_call: TRBV19
d_call: TRBD1
clone_size: .
j_call: TRBJ1-1

cdr3_nt: TGTGCCACCCCTGGCCGCGACGGGGCCCGCAATCAGCCCCAGCATTTT
cdr3_aa: CATPGRDGARNQPQHF
v_call: TRBV28
d_call: .
clone_size: .
j_call: TRBJ1-5

cdr3_nt: TGTGCCAGCAGCTCGGACCGATCGAACACTGAAGCTTTCTTT
cdr3_aa: CASSSDRSNTEAFF
v_call: TRBV5-4
d_call: .
clone_size: .
j_call: TRBJ1-1

cdr3_nt: TGTGCCAGCAGTTTCTCCCGCTTGCCCCGGGACAGGGATGGCTACACCTTC
cdr3_aa: CASSFSRLPRDRDGYTF
v_call: TRBV27
d_call: TRBD1
clone_size: .
j_call: TRBJ1-2

cdr3_nt: TGTGCCAGCAGCCAAGGAGACAGGCTAAAAAACATTCAGTACTTC
cdr3_aa: CASSQGDRLKNIQYF
v_call: TRBV28
d_call: .
clone_size: .
j_call: TRBJ2-4

cdr3_nt: TGTGCCAGCAGGGAGACAGCGAGCGGTAATTCACCCCTCCACTTT
cdr3_aa: CASRETASGNSPLHF
v_call: TRBV2
d_call: .
clone_size: .
j_call: TRBJ1-6

cdr3_nt: TGTGCCAGCACCTGGGACAGGAGCACAGATACGCAGTATTTT
cdr3_aa: CASTWDRSTDTQYF
v_call: TRBV6-5
d_call: TRBD1
clone_size: .
j_call: TRBJ2-3

cdr3_nt: TGTGCCAGCTCACCACCGATTTCGTGGGGAGGGTTCACAGATACGCAGTATTTT
cdr3_aa: CASSPPISWGGFTDTQYF
v_call: TRBV18
d_call: TRBD2
clone_size: .
j_call: TRBJ2-3

cdr3_nt: TGTGCCAGCAGTGAGGGCGGGGGCCTCTCCTACGAGCAGTACTTC
cdr3_aa: CASSEGGGLSYEQYF
v_call: TRBV2
d_call: .
clone_size: .
j_call: TRBJ2-7

cdr3_nt: TGTGCCAGCTCTCCTAGTAACCTAGAGACCCAGTACTTC
cdr3_aa: CASSPSNLETQYF
v_call: TRBV12-3/TRBV12-4
d_call: .
clone_size: .
j_call: TRBJ2-5

cdr3_nt: TGTGCCAGCACGGGACAGGGAGAGTCACCCCTCCACTTT
cdr3_aa: CASTGQGESPLHF
v_call: TRBV3-1/TRBV3-2
d_call: TRBD1
clone_size: .
j_call: TRBJ1-6

cdr3_nt: TGTGCCAGCAGCTTGAATTCTGGAGGGGCAGAGCAGTACTTC
cdr3_aa: CASSLNSGGAEQYF
v_call: TRBV7-9
d_call: .
clone_size: .
j_call: TRBJ2-7

cdr3_nt: TGTGCCAGCAGTGAAGAAGGGACAGGGAATCAGCCCCAGCATTTT
cdr3_aa: CASSEEGTGNQPQHF
v_call: TRBV2
d_call: TRBD1
clone_size: .
j_call: TRBJ1-5

cdr3_nt: TGTGCCAGCAGCCCTCAGGGGCCTAACTATGGCTACACCTTC
cdr3_aa: CASSPQGPNYGYTF
v_call: TRBV9
d_call: .
clone_size: once
j_call: TRBJ1-2

cdr3_nt: TGTGCCATCAGTTCAGGGCTGAACCAAGAGACCCAGTACTTC
cdr3_aa: CAISSGLNQETQYF
v_call: TRBV10-3
d_call: .
clone_size: .
j_call: TRBJ2-5